This passage covers 10 T cell receptor beta chains from one sample sequenced in a study of siplizumab effects on memory and regulatory T cells (dated by TCRdb to between 2018 and 2021). The method was the immunoSEQ multiplex PCR assay. TCRdb retrieved this table from immuneACCESS and kept in-frame rearrangements only. Not all clones are present; in checked studies, unresolved V genes account for under half, and no reason is known for the remainder. Present in this sample are around 18,000 clones, 40% to 60% of which were seen just once. Of the sample, nearly 5% falls within the top ten clones. Cells from the mixed lymphocyte reactions were cocultured for about six days at 37 degrees C. No antigen has been assigned to these receptors. The sample consisted of CFSE-low (dividing) CD4+ T cells sorted from an allogeneic mixed lymphocyte reaction. The receptors come from a human donor in good health; the cells came from an allogeneic mixed lymphocyte reaction.

There are a few counts of this clone. Other DNA sequences in the sample encode the same CDR3. The J gene is TRBJ2-5, the V gene TRBV5-4; D may be TRBD2 (6 bases). This CDR3 is 14 amino acids long. Trimming took 2 bases from V and 1 from J, leaving 9 bases between them. Germline lookup yields CDR1 SGHNT and CDR2 YYREEE (reference sequence). The CDR3 here is CASSFGRSQETQYF. The CDR3 DNA follows: TGTGCCAGCAGCTTTGGGAGGTCCCAAGAGACCCAGTACTTC.

CDR3 protein: CASSSYIIGQSRANVLTF. DNA of the CDR3: TGTGCCAGCAGCAGCTACATTATAGGACAAAGTCGGGCCAACGTCCTGACTTTC. The gene calls are TRBV12-1 and TRBJ2-6; the table names TRBD1, a call not compared with the DNA. TRBV12-1 is designated a pseudogene. The CDR3 is 18 amino acids.

The chain combines TRBV7-8 with TRBJ1-1, with D uncertain. The CDR3 runs 15 residues. The V gene lost 5 bases and the J gene lost 0 bases, with 13 bases spanning the gap. The germline V gene has CDR1 SGHVS and CDR2 FQNEAQ. This chain's CDR3 is CASSPGRDMNTEAFF. The CDR3, as DNA: TGTGCCAGCAGCCCAGGCCGGGATATGAACACTGAAGCTTTCTTT. The full variable domain, rest sourced from reference TRBV7-8 and TRBJ1-1, is GAGVSQSPRYKVAKRGQDVALRCDPISGHVSLFWYQQALGQGPEFLTYFQNEAQLDKSGLPSDRFFAERPEGSVSTLKIQRTQQEDSAVYLCASSPGRDMNTEAFFGQGTRLTVV.

The CDR3 is CASSTRTDSGNTIYF. CDR3 bases: TGTGCCAGCAGCACGCGGACTGACTCTGGAAACACCATATATTTT. The chain is built from TRBV21-1 and TRBJ1-3. TRBV21-1 is termed a pseudogene. The CDR3 spans 15 residues.

This chain uses TRBV7-2 with TRBJ2-5, with unresolved D. The length of the CDR3 is 13 residues. Trimming removed 5 bases at V and 5 bases at J, with 12 bases between. CDR1 SGHTA and CDR2 FQGNSA come from the germline V gene. The CDR3 here is CASSRAGLETQYF. The CDR3 nucleotides are TGTGCCAGCAGCCGAGCCGGGCTCGAGACCCAGTACTTC.

J is TRBJ1-2 and V is TRBV6-5; D is perhaps TRBD1 (6 bases). This CDR3 has 15 residues. Trimming shortened V by 2 bases and J by 8 bases, and 18 bases separated the two germline ends. Germline V gives CDR1 MNHEY, CDR2 SVGAGI. The DNA of the CDR3 is TGTGCCAGCAGTTACCCTGGACAGTCCTTTATGGGCTACACCTTC. Its translation is CASSYPGQSFMGYTF.

V is TRBV19 and J is TRBJ2-1, with a possible D match to TRBD2 (5 bases). The CDR3 runs to 15 residues. Trimming shortened V by 1 base and J by 1 base, and 8 bases separated the two germline ends. Looked up from germline, CDR1 is LNHDA and CDR2 is SQIVND (reference sequence). For the CDR3, the DNA is TGTGCCAGTAGTATAGTGACGGGGTCCTACAATGAGCAGTTCTTC. It encodes CASSIVTGSYNEQFF.

J is TRBJ1-1 and V is TRBV6-6; no definite D call. V lost 2 bases and J 7 bases, leaving 14 bases between the germline ends. This CDR3 is 14 amino acids long. Per the germline V gene, CDR1 is MNHNY and CDR2 is SVGAGI (reference sequence). The CDR3 protein is CASSYGELRSEAFF. The CDR3 DNA reads as TGTGCCAGCAGTTACGGGGAACTCAGGAGTGAAGCTTTCTTT.

This clone is medium-sized within its sample. The chain joins TRBV30 to TRBJ1-4, with 7 nucleotides matching TRBD1. With V trimmed by 2 bases and J by 7 bases, 7 bases remained unmatched. This CDR3 spans 14 amino acids. Germline lookup yields CDR1 GTSNPN and CDR2 SVGIG (reference sequence). CDR3 region: CAWSMSGGVEKLFF. The CDR3 DNA reads TGTGCCTGGAGTATGTCAGGGGGGGTTGAAAAACTGTTTTTT.

This clone was seen a few times. This chain uses TRBV7-8 with TRBJ1-2; D uncertain. Germline lookup yields CDR1 SGHVS and CDR2 FQNEAQ. The CDR3 totals 15 residues. V shed 1 base and J shed 0 bases, with 9 bases lying between them. CDR3 residues: CASSLVPAPNYGYTF. For the CDR3, the DNA is TGTGCCAGCAGCTTAGTGCCAGCTCCTAACTATGGCTACACCTTC. The full variable domain, completed using reference TRBV7-8 and TRBJ1-2, is GAGVSQSPRYKVAKRGQDVALRCDPISGHVSLFWYQQALGQGPEFLTYFQNEAQLDKSGLPSDRFFAERPEGSVSTLKIQRTQQEDSAVYLCASSLVPAPNYGYTFGSGTRLTVV.